This T cell receptor (beta chain) was recovered during a study of T cell responses to AZD1222 COVID-19 vaccine. Study-wide points: CD4 TCRs linked to vaccination spanned spike, dominating at 160-218 and 743-854.

Analysis merged second doses at about 4 or about 12 weeks. The length of the CDR3 is 15 residues. Germline V gives CDR1 MNHEY, CDR2 SVGAGI. V gave up 5 bases and J gave up 0 bases; unmatched junction bases: 2. Libraries were prepared by immunoSEQ multiplex PCR; TCRdb keeps only in-frame clonotypes and omits some of them. This table holds about 150,000 clones, around 90% found once. Notes on this clone: The antigen remains undetermined.

The V and J genes are TRBV6-5 and TRBJ1-4; 8 bases line up with TRBD1. The sequencing here drew on peripheral blood, taken 28 days after the second AZD1222 dose. The origin of this receptor is an adult who received the AZD1222 COVID-19 vaccine. This CDR3 is CASSRTGTTNEKLFF. CDR3 nucleotides: TGTGCCAGCAGTAGGACAGGGACAACTAATGAAAAACTGTTTTTT.